The 30 T cell receptor beta chains in this list originate from one sample, sequenced in a study of shared clonotypes between healthy human individuals. Libraries were prepared by immunoSEQ multiplex PCR; TCRdb keeps only in-frame clonotypes and omits some of them. Of just under 350,000 clones listed, around 79% are singletons. Sequenced input: memory CD4+ T cells sorted from blood. The subset denotes: CD45RA-negative fraction. These receptors originate from a man aged 25-40 years in good health.

This clone came up many times. The rearrangement joins TRBV28 to TRBJ2-5; D possibly corresponds to TRBD2 (6 bases). Germline CDR1 and CDR2: MDHEN and SYDVKM. This CDR3 region has 13 residues. Trimming cost V 6 bases and J 4 bases, with 12 bases left between them. The DNA of the CDR3 is TGTGCCAGCAGGCTCGGAGCGGGAGAGACCCAGTACTTC. As protein: CASRLGAGETQYF.

This clone was counted a few times. The J gene is TRBJ2-1, the V gene TRBV5-8; 7 nucleotides line up with TRBD2. Trimming cost V 6 bases and J 0 bases; bases outside gene matches: 3. CDR1 is SGHTS, CDR2 YDEGEE, per germline. CDR3 length: 14 residues. CDR3 residues: CASTRGDSYNEQFF. The DNA of the CDR3 is TGTGCCAGCACCCGGGGGGACTCCTACAATGAGCAGTTCTTC.

The rearrangement uses TRBV11-2 and TRBJ2-1; weak D call: TRBD1 (5 bases). CDR3 length: 19 residues. V was cut by 8 bases and J by 4 bases, with 30 bases left in between. Germline V gene data show CDR1 as SGHAT and CDR2 as FQNNGV. This CDR3 reads CASGRGHGAASLLYNEQFF. The CDR3, as DNA: TGTGCCAGCGGCCGAGGTCATGGGGCGGCTTCACTCCTATACAATGAGCAGTTCTTC. Complete variable domain (other parts from reference TRBV11-2 and TRBJ2-1): EAGVAQSPRYKIIEKRQSVAFWCNPISGHATLYWYQQILGQGPKLLIQFQNNGVVDDSQLPKDRFSAERLKGVDSTLKIQPAKLEDSAVYLCASGRGHGAASLLYNEQFFGPGTRLTVL.

V and J are TRBV9 and TRBJ1-1, with 9 bases lining up with TRBD1. The germline V gene has CDR1 SGDLS and CDR2 YYNGEE. The J segment lost 3 bases and the V segment lost 0 bases, leaving 3 bases of the junction unmatched. This CDR3 is built from 15 residues. Here the CDR3 DNA reads TGTGCCAGCAGCGTAGTGGGACAGGGTGACACTGAAGCTTTCTTT. Protein sequence: CASSVVGQGDTEAFF.

This chain joins TRBV5-1 and TRBJ1-1, with D perhaps matching TRBD1 (6 bases). The germline V gene has CDR1 SGHRS and CDR2 YFSETQ. The CDR3 spans 14 residues. Deletions cut 7 bases from V and 8 bases from J, with 21 bases between. CDR3 nucleotide sequence: TGCGCCAGCTCCATTTCTCAACAGGGTTTGGAAGCTTTCTTT. Protein: CASSISQQGLEAFF.

The gene calls are TRBV5-6 and TRBJ2-3, with D perhaps matching TRBD2 (7 bases). This CDR3 has 19 residues. The germline V gene encodes CDR1 SGHDT and CDR2 YYEEEE. V gave up 3 bases and J gave up 1 base, with 24 bases separating them. In nucleotides, the CDR3 is TGTGCCAGCAGCTCGGGAGGACAGCGGACAACATTGGGCACAGATACGCAGTATTTT. Amino acid sequence: CASSSGGQRTTLGTDTQYF.

The chain combines TRBV30 with TRBJ2-1, with unresolved D. The germline gives CDR1 GTSNPN, CDR2 SVGIG (reference sequence). The V end lost 0 bases, the J end lost 4 bases, and 7 bases lay between the germline ends. This CDR3 comprises 13 residues. This CDR3 reads CAWSVSRYNEQFF. Written as DNA, the CDR3 is TGTGCCTGGAGTGTGTCTAGATACAATGAGCAGTTCTTC.

This sequence joins TRBV5-1 and TRBJ2-2, with 8 bases lining up with TRBD2. The V and J ends lost 0 bases and 5 bases, in that order; junction bases with no gene match: 3. The germline V gene encodes CDR1 SGHRS and CDR2 YFSETQ. CDR3 length: 15 amino acids. CDR3 in DNA: TGCGCCAGCAGCTTGGCGGCTAGCGGGACCGGGGAGCTGTTTTTT. Residues: CASSLAASGTGELFF.

This clone was seen more than once but under ten times. The rearrangement uses TRBV4-1 and TRBJ2-2; 9 bases agree with TRBD1. Trimming at V came to 4 bases and at J to 6 bases, leaving 9 bases not matched to a gene. CDR1 and CDR2 (germline): MGHRA, YSYEKL. The CDR3 spans 16 residues. Written as DNA, the CDR3 is TGCGCCAGCAGCCTTTCACCGGGACAGGGATCCGGGGAGCTGTTTTTT. Translating it yields CASSLSPGQGSGELFF.

The rearrangement joins TRBV5-4 to TRBJ2-3, with D uncertain. The CDR3 length is 14 residues. Per germline, CDR1 SGHNT and CDR2 YYREEE (reference sequence). Trimming stripped 4 bases from V and 3 bases from J, with 12 bases between. This CDR3 is CASSLESLTDTQYF. The CDR3 DNA is TGTGCCAGCAGCCTCGAGAGCTTGACAGATACGCAGTATTTT.

The rearrangement joins TRBV4-1 to TRBJ2-1, with D perhaps matching TRBD2 (5 bases). Trimming shortened V by 0 bases and J by 5 bases, and 17 bases separated the two germline ends. The CDR3 consists of 17 residues. Germline loops: CDR1 MGHRA, CDR2 YSYEKL. The CDR3 DNA reads TGCGCCAGCAGCCAAGATACTCGGCTAGCCGGTCACAATGAGCAGTTCTTC. Translating gives CASSQDTRLAGHNEQFF.

The chain employs TRBV30 and TRBJ2-2; D is undetermined. Trimming shortened V by 2 bases and J by 4 bases, and 8 bases separated the two germline ends. CDR3 size: 13 residues. From germline, CDR1 is GTSNPN and CDR2 SVGIG (reference sequence). The CDR3 protein is CAWSLQTTGELFF. CDR3 sequence (DNA): TGTGCCTGGAGTTTACAGACCACCGGGGAGCTGTTTTTT.

This clone showed up just once. V usage is TRBV2 and J usage is TRBJ1-1; 11 positions agree with TRBD1. There are 15 residues in the CDR3. Germline CDR1 is SNHLY and CDR2 is FYNNEI. Trimming cost V 8 bases and J 11 bases; bases outside gene matches: 16. CDR3 DNA sequence: TGTGCCAGCCCCTTTTACGGGACAGGGGGTCTGTCGGCTTTCTTT. Translating it yields CASPFYGTGGLSAFF.

This chain uses TRBV29-1 with TRBJ1-2; D may be TRBD1 (6 bases). Germline loops: CDR1 SQVTM, CDR2 ANQGSEA. The CDR3 sequence is 13 residues long. Trimming removed 7 bases at V and 2 bases at J, with 14 bases between. CDR3 DNA sequence: TGCAGCGCTGGAGAGGGGGGAAACTATGGCTACACCTTC. Amino acid sequence: CSAGEGGNYGYTF. Full variable domain (outside the CDR3, taken from reference TRBV29-1 and TRBJ1-2): SAVISQKPSRDICQRGTSLTIQCQVDSQVTMMFWYRQQPGQSLTLIATANQGSEATYESGFVIDKFPISRPNLTFSTLTVSNMSPEDSSIYLCSAGEGGNYGYTFGSGTRLTVV.

The rearrangement joins TRBV28 to TRBJ1-5, with D unresolved. The length of the CDR3 is 14 residues. Trimming took off 5 bases at V and 2 bases at J, with 10 bases between the two ends. Germline CDR1 and CDR2: MDHEN and SYDVKM. CDR3 nucleotide sequence: TGTGCCAGCAGTCGTTGGTCCGGCAATCAGCCCCAGCATTTT. Translating it yields CASSRWSGNQPQHF. Complete variable domain (other parts from reference TRBV28 and TRBJ1-5): DVKVTQSSRYLVKRTGEKVFLECVQDMDHENMFWYRQDPGLGLRLIYFSYDVKMKEKGDIPEGYSVSREKKERFSLILESASTNQTSMYLCASSRWSGNQPQHFGDGTRLSIL.

This clone came up many times. The rearrangement joins TRBV2 to TRBJ1-5; D gene unclear. Germline V gives CDR1 SNHLY, CDR2 FYNNEI. With 1 base removed from V and 12 bases from J, the gap between germline ends came to 16 bases. The length of the CDR3 is 14 residues. The CDR3 loop is CASSEGIRTADQHF. DNA for the CDR3: TGTGCCAGCAGTGAAGGGATCAGGACTGCCGACCAGCATTTT.

In this sample, this clone turned up a few times. The chain carries TRBV4-1 and TRBJ2-1, with TRBD1 identical over 9 bases. CDR1 and CDR2 from the germline V gene are MGHRA and YSYEKL. This CDR3 has 13 residues. J gave up 15 bases and V 0 bases, and 6 bases lay outside the gene matches. The CDR3, as DNA: TGCGCCAGCAGCCAAGATCACGGGACAGGGTTGTTCTTC. Translation gives CASSQDHGTGLFF.

The V call is TRBV4-2, the J call TRBJ1-4; D is undetermined. In germline, CDR1 is LGHNA, CDR2 YNFKEQ. The CDR3 has 12 amino acids. V was pared by 1 base and J by 6 bases, with 3 bases between. CDR3 nucleotide sequence: TGTGCCAGCAGCCAAGTTGATGAAAAACTGTTTTTT. This encodes CASSQVDEKLFF.

The chain employs TRBV28 and TRBJ2-3, with TRBD2 matching over 8 bases. The ends lost 6 bases at V and 6 bases at J; junction bases unmatched: 5. CDR1 and CDR2 from the germline V gene are MDHEN and SYDVKM. The CDR3 extends over 13 amino acids. CDR3 coding DNA: TGTGCCAGCAGGCTTAGCGGGGCCGATACGCAGTATTTT. Translation: CASRLSGADTQYF.

This sequence joins TRBV19 and TRBJ1-5, with 9 bases matching TRBD1. With 5 bases clipped from V and 6 bases from J, the junction kept 8 bases outside the gene matches. The CDR3 is made up of 15 amino acids. Germline CDR1 LNHDA, CDR2 SQIVND (reference sequence). The CDR3 DNA reads TGTGCCAGTAGTTCCGGGACAGGGAAGGGTCAGCCCCAGCATTTT. Its translation: CASSSGTGKGQPQHF.

This chain uses TRBV19 with TRBJ1-1; D remains ambiguous. The CDR3 length is 14 residues. Germline V CDR1 and CDR2: LNHDA, SQIVND (reference sequence). Between the trimmed V and J ends, which lost 7 bases and 5 bases, there was a span of 17 bases. In nucleotides, the CDR3 is TGTGCCAGTATTAGGCGGACGGGAACGACTGAAGCTTTCTTT. It encodes CASIRRTGTTEAFF. The full variable domain, in which reference TRBV19 and TRBJ1-1 provide the parts outside the CDR3, is DGGITQSPKYLFRKEGQNVTLSCEQNLNHDAMYWYRQDPGQGLRLIYYSQIVNDFQKGDIAEGYSVSREKKESFPLTVTSAQKNPTAFYLCASIRRTGTTEAFFGQGTRLTVV.

The chain uses TRBV28 and TRBJ2-4; D not resolved. The CDR3 covers 12 residues. V lost 4 bases and J lost 3, with 4 bases in between. CDR1 MDHEN and CDR2 SYDVKM come from the germline V gene. The CDR3 spells CASSWIKNIQYF. The CDR3 DNA reads TGTGCCAGCAGTTGGATCAAAAACATTCAGTACTTC.

A remark on this clone: Other DNA sequences in the same sample also yield this CDR3. The chain recombines TRBV7-8 with TRBJ2-5; the D is unclear. V dropped 5 bases and J dropped 3 bases, with 4 bases sitting between them. The germline V gene encodes CDR1 SGHVS and CDR2 FQNEAQ. CDR3 length: 11 residues. The DNA of the CDR3 is TGTGCCAGCAGCCGAGAAGAGACCCAGTACTTC. Amino acids: CASSREETQYF.

DNA of the CDR3: TGCAGCGTTGTCGACAGAAAGAACACTGAAGCTTTCTTT. It encodes CSVVDRKNTEAFF. The V gene is TRBV29-1, the J gene TRBJ1-1, with D maybe TRBD1 (5 bases). The V end lost 4 bases, the J end lost 1 base, and 10 bases lay between the germline ends. CDR1 and CDR2 (germline): SQVTM, ANQGSEA. This CDR3 has 13 amino acids. Combining the CDR3 with reference TRBV29-1 and TRBJ1-1 gives the whole variable domain SAVISQKPSRDICQRGTSLTIQCQVDSQVTMMFWYRQQPGQSLTLIATANQGSEATYESGFVIDKFPISRPNLTFSTLTVSNMSPEDSSIYLCSVVDRKNTEAFFGQGTRLTVV.

The count of this clone is one. The chain uses TRBV10-3 and TRBJ1-2; perhaps TRBD1 as D (5 bases). Trimming stripped 3 bases from V and 7 bases from J, with 12 bases between. Germline V gene data show CDR1 as ENHRY and CDR2 as SYGVKD. The CDR3 extends over 13 amino acids. DNA of the CDR3: TGTGCCATCAGTGAAGGCAGGGAAGGTGGCTACACCTTC. It encodes CAISEGREGGYTF.

The chain is built from TRBV5-4 and TRBJ1-2, with 10 bases that match TRBD1. J lost 8 bases, V lost 6 bases, and 7 bases had no gene match. This CDR3 is 13 amino acids long. Germline CDR1 is SGHNT and CDR2 is YYREEE (reference sequence). This chain's CDR3 is CASKTGGWGGYTF. CDR3 DNA: TGTGCCAGCAAGACAGGGGGCTGGGGAGGCTACACCTTC.

This clone was counted between two and nine times. CDR3 loop: CASREAGVGEQFF. The CDR3 DNA reads as TGTGCCAGCAGGGAGGCAGGGGTAGGAGAGCAGTTCTTC. This sequence joins TRBV2 and TRBJ2-1; D might be TRBD1 (6 bases). The V and J ends lost 6 bases and 10 bases respectively, with 16 bases between them. CDR3 size: 13 residues. Germline V CDR1 and CDR2: SNHLY, FYNNEI.

The chain couples TRBV29-1 to TRBJ1-2; possible D gene TRBD1, 5 bases. CDR1 is SQVTM and CDR2 is ANQGSEA in the germline V gene. V was cut by 5 bases and J by 4 bases, with 14 bases left in between. The CDR3 is 13 residues long. For the CDR3, the DNA is TGCAGCGTTAGACCGACAGCCTCCTATGGCTACACCTTC. It translates to CSVRPTASYGYTF.

This clone was observed at least ten times. The chain is built from TRBV2 and TRBJ1-5, with 9 bases identical to TRBD1. The junction had 4 bases not matched to a gene; V was cut back by 5 bases and J by 5 bases. The length of the CDR3 is 14 residues. Germline values: CDR1 SNHLY, CDR2 FYNNEI. CDR3 sequence: CASSRQGEDQPQHF. The CDR3 DNA follows: TGTGCCAGCAGTCGACAGGGGGAGGATCAGCCCCAGCATTTT.

The rearrangement joins TRBV21-1 to TRBJ1-1. TRBV21-1 counts as a pseudogene. CDR3 length: 16 residues. The CDR3 region has the DNA TGTGCCAGCAGCAAAGGAGAAAGGGGAGTGAACACTGAAGCTTTCTTT. Its protein product is CASSKGERGVNTEAFF.